This T cell receptor beta chain originates from a study of blood T cells in healthy people across ages. Whole-study results and caveats: With age, beta diversity per million T cells declined roughly linearly, significantly by roughly 40.

A sample-barcoded 5' primer and a J-beta primer mix were used in a second PCR of about 6 to 11 cycles. Every cDNA was tagged by a template-switch adaptor with 12 random nucleotides. TCRdb re-derived calls from the 5' RACE reads in MiXCR, one entry per CDR3 protein. The sample has some 1.7 million distinct CDR3 sequences, about 30% seen once. Trimming took 0 bases from V and 4 from J, leaving 9 bases between them. The CDR3 length is 14 residues. The germline V gene encodes CDR1 MNHEY and CDR2 SVGAGI. Details on this clonotype: Its antigen is unknown.

This sequence was found in a woman aged 30 to 39 in good health. The source material was blood. The V call is TRBV6-5, the J call TRBJ1-1; unclear D gene. The CDR3 coding sequence is TGTGCCAGCAGTTACTCGGTCATGAGCACTGAAGCTTTCTTT. It is translated as CASSYSVMSTEAFF.